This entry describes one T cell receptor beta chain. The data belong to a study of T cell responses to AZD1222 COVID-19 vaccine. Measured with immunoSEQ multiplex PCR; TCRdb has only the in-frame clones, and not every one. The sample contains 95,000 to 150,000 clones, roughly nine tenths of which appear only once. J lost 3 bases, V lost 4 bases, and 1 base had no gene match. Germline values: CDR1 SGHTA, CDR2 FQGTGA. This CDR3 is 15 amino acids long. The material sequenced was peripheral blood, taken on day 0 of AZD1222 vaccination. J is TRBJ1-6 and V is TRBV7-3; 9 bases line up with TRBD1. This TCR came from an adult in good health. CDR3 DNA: TGTGCCAGCAGCTCGACAGGGGGCTATAATTCACCCCTCCACTTT. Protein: CASSSTGGYNSPLHF.